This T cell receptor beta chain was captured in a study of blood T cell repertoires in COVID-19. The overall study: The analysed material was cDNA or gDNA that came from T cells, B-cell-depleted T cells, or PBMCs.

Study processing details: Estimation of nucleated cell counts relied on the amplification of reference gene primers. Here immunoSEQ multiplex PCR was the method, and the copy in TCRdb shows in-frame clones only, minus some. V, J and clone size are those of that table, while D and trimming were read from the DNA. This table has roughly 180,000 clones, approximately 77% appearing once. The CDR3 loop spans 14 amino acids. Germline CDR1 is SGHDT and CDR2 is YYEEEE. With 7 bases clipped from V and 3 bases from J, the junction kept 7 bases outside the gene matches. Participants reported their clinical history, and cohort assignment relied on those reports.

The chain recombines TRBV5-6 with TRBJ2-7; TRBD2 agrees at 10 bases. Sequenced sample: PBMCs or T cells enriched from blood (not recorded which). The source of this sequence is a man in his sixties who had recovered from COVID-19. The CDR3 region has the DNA TGTGCCAGCGGATCTAGCGGGGGCTACTACGAGCAGTACTTC. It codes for CASGSSGGYYEQYF.